This TCR beta chain was profiled in a study of blood T cell repertoires in COVID-19 (dated by TCRdb to between 2020 and 2021). Regarding the study in general: Samples covering the acute and convalescent phases of COVID-19 were provided by collaborators in the United States, Italy and Spain. The material from the prospective study consisted of cDNA or gDNA derived from T cells, B-cell-depleted T cells, or PBMCs. Subjects who had been exposed to COVID-19, were actively infected with it, or had recovered from it provided the deeply sampled blood TCRbeta repertoires that made up the dataset. The repertoires were released in a freely available public database meant as a resource for research on the immune response to SARS-CoV-2. The samples were drawn from the first 160 participants of the ongoing ImmuneRACE study and from 1,200 or so subjects provided by 6 global collaborators. Sample metadata almost always included a de-identified subject ID, COVID-19 status, age in years and sex. Where HLA class I and class II types were available, the types were taken from metadata supplied by the sample provider, not from assay-based typing. On the study overall, not on this receptor specifically: The amount of clinical and demographic metadata varied by source and participant and was provided uncurated.

The immunoSEQ Assay, a bias-controlled multiplex PCR, was used to amplify TCRbeta CDR3 regions from genomic DNA. Concerning the study's data processing: The number of nucleated cells in each sample was estimated from the amplification of reference gene primers within the assay. To quantify the absolute abundance of each unique TCRbeta CDR3 rearrangement, sequence reads were collapsed and filtered. For each sample, productive Simpson clonality was calculated as the square root of Simpson's diversity index across productive rearrangements. Sourced from immuneACCESS, this table was stored by TCRdb with only in-frame sequences that have V and J called. A share of the clones is absent; for the studies checked, an unresolved V gene accounts for under half, and the remainder has no known explanation. V, J and clone size reflect that table, while D and trimming were determined from the DNA. The sample table holds around 480,000 clones, of which about 87% were seen once. Of the sample, 10% to 15% falls within the top ten clones.

Notes on this clone: The antigen it recognizes is unknown. Qualities for individual bases were not recorded, and no much larger clone is one base off. Other DNA sequences from this sample encode an identical CDR3 as well.

In Seattle, one collaborating source enrolled patients while the infection was active and tracked those patients longitudinally over the course of disease. Each collaborating institution followed its own protocols to collect whole blood in K2EDTA tubes. For TCRbeta analysis, collaborators shipped samples in one of three forms: frozen whole blood, isolated PBMCs, or DNA extracted from either of those sample types. The CDR3 contains 13 residues, cysteine and phenylalanine counted. Only the CDR3 part of the read is kept: 39 bases, read in frame from the first base. V was cut back by 3 bases and J by 0 bases, leaving a gap of 5 bases between them. CDR1 and CDR2 (MDHEN, SYDVKM) derive from the germline V gene.

The sample consisted of peripheral blood. Recombination joined TRBV28 with TRBJ1-1, with the D gene call left open. The TCR sequence derives from a woman in her forties or fifties with COVID-19, enrolled during active disease. This receptor carries the CDR3 CASSFRVNTEAFF. The nucleotide sequence is given as TGTGCCAGCAGTTTTCGAGTGAACACTGAAGCTTTCTTT.